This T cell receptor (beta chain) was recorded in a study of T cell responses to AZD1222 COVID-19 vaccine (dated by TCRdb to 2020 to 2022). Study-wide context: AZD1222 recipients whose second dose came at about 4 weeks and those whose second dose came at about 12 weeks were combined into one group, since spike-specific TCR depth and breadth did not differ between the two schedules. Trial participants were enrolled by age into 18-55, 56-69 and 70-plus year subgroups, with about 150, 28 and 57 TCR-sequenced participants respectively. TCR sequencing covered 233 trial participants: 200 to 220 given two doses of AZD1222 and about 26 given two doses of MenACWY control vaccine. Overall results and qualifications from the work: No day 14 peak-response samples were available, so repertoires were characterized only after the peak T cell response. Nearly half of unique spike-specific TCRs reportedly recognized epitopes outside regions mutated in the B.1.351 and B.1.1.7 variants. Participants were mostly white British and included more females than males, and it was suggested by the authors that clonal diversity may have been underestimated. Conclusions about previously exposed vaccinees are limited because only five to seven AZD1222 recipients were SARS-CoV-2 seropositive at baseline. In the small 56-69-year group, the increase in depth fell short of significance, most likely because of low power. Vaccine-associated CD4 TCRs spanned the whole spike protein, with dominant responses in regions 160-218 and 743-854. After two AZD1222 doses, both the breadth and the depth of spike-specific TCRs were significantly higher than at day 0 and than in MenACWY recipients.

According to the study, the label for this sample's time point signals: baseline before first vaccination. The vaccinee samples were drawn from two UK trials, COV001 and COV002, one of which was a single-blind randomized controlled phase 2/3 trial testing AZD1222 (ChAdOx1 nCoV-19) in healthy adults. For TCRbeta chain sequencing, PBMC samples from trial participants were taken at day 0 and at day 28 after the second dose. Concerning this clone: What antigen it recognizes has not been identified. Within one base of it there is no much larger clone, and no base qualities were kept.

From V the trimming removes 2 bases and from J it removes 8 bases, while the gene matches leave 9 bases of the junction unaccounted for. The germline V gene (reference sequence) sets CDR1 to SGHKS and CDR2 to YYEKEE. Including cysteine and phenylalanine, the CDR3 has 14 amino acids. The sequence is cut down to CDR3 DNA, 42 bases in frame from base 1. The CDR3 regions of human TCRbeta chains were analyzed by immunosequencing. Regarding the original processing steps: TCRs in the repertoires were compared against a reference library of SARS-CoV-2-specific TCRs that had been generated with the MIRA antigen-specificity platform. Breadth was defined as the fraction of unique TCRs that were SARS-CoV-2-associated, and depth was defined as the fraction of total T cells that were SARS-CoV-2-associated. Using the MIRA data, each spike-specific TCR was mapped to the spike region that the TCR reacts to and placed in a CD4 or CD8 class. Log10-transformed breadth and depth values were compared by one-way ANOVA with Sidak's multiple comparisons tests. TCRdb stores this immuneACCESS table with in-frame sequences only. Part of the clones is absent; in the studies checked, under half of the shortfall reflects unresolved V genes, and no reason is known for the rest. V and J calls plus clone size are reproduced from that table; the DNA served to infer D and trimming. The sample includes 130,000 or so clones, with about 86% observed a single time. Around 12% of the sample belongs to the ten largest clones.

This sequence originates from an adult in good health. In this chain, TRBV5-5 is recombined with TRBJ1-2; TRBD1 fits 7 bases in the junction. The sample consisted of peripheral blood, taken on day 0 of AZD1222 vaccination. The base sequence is TGTGCCAGCAGCTTCCAATACAGGGGTGGAGGCTACACCTTC. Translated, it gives CASSFQYRGGGYTF.